This T cell receptor beta chain came from a study of cytomegalovirus exposure and HLA in healthy donors. Overall study results and limits: Immune exposure was documented only through CMV serostatus. Certain indistinguishable V segments, among them TRBV6-2 and TRBV6-3, were excluded.

The primer mix had 60 Vbeta and 13 Jbeta primers. TCRdb's table, derived via immunoSEQ multiplex PCR, lists solely in-frame clones and lacks some. Found here are fewer than 350,000 clones, about 90% of them singletons; the top ten hold about 2.3%. These donors, healthy bone marrow donors, were studied. With regard to this clone: Antigen unknown.

V lost 5 bases and J lost 6; bases outside the gene matches: 11. CDR1 SGHRS and CDR2 YFSETQ come from the germline V gene. The CDR3 length is 15 residues. This receptor was taken from a woman aged 18-29 years in good health and CMV-seronegative. The sample was PBMCs. This chain connects TRBV5-1 to TRBJ2-3, with TRBD2 matching 8 bases. CDR3 nucleotide sequence: TGCGCCAGCAGTCCCAGCGGGGGCAGGGCGGATACGCAGTATTTT. Its protein product is CASSPSGGRADTQYF.